This TCR beta chain originates from a study of PD-1 and CTLA-4 blockade in melanoma. This table comes from immunoSEQ multiplex PCR, and its TCRdb copy is limited to in-frame clones, with some not included. The table lists about 16,000 clones, around three quarters of them singletons. This clone was detected only once. Material: CD8+ T cells from peripheral blood, obtained from a patient given anti-PD-1 treatment. The TCR sequence derives from a human donor with melanoma.

The CDR3 sequence is CASSEDGNSYSNQPQHF. In nucleotides, the CDR3 is TGTGCCAGCAGTGAAGACGGGAACTCTTATAGCAATCAGCCCCAGCATTTT. V is TRBV2 and J is TRBJ1-5; D is unclear. The germline V and J ends were trimmed by 1 base and 0 bases, with 13 bases remaining between them. The CDR3 covers 17 residues. The germline V gene encodes CDR1 SNHLY and CDR2 FYNNEI.